This is a list of T cell receptor beta chains from one sample in a study of blood T cell repertoires in COVID-19. Clones were sequenced by immunoSEQ multiplex PCR, and TCRdb holds only the in-frame ones, with some missing. This repertoire shows 290,000 or so clones, around 83% found once; its top ten account for 5%. The sequenced material came from PBMCs or T cells enriched from blood (not recorded which). The source of these receptors is a man aged 35-49 years who had been exposed to COVID-19. CDR3s include the opening cysteine and the closing phenylalanine or tryptophan. The order of the fields is J gene, clone size, V gene, D gene, CDR3 protein, CDR3 DNA. A D gene is named only where the DNA matches it firmly. Size is stated for part of the rows, as once, few or many counts, or as a class when the clone is expanded.

>TRBJ2-5|-|TRBV11-3|TRBD2
CASSPMGGEETQYF
TGTGCCAGCAGCCCCATGGGAGGGGAAGAGACCCAGTACTTC
>TRBJ2-7|-|TRBV7-9|-
CASSSRFGGGGEQYF
TGTGCCAGCAGCTCCCGTTTCGGGGGTGGTGGGGAGCAGTACTTC
>TRBJ2-1|-|TRBV6-4|TRBD2
CASSDTGLAGGRGGEQFF
TGTGCCAGCAGTGACACGGGACTAGCGGGAGGCCGGGGCGGTGAGCAGTTCTTC
>TRBJ2-5|-|TRBV24-1|TRBD1
CATLLNGTGQETQYF
TGTGCCACCCTCCTAAACGGGACAGGTCAAGAGACCCAGTACTTC
>TRBJ2-7|-|TRBV7-2|TRBD2
CASSLDGTSSYEQYF
TGTGCCAGCAGCTTAGATGGGACTAGCTCCTACGAGCAGTACTTC
>TRBJ1-1|-|TRBV5-1|-
CASSLAGPEAFF
TGCGCCAGCAGCTTGGCCGGTCCTGAAGCTTTCTTT
>TRBJ2-3|-|TRBV10-3|TRBD2
CATISTGLEEERSADTQYF
TGTGCCACGATATCTACTGGACTAGAGGAAGAAAGGAGCGCAGATACGCAGTATTTT
>TRBJ2-7|-|TRBV25-1|-
CASSEFGNSYEQYF
TGTGCCAGCAGTGAATTTGGCAATTCCTACGAGCAGTACTTC
>TRBJ2-7|-|TRBV21-1|-
CASSHQEGLAGVYEQYF
TGTGCCAGCAGCCACCAGGAGGGACTAGCGGGAGTCTACGAGCAGTACTTC
>TRBJ2-1|many|TRBV27|-
CASSRRRVTTYNEQFF
TGTGCCAGCAGCCGCAGGAGGGTCACCACCTACAATGAGCAGTTCTTC
>TRBJ2-3|-|TRBV7-2|TRBD2
CASSLGGSGADTQYF
TGTGCCAGCAGCTTAGGCGGGAGCGGGGCAGATACGCAGTATTTT
>TRBJ1-5|-|TRBV6-2/TRBV6-3|-
CASSYSASQPQHF
TGTGCCAGCAGTTACTCGGCTTCGCAGCCCCAGCATTTT
>TRBJ2-3|-|TRBV11-3|TRBD2
CASSQGLAGTQYF
TGTGCCAGCAGCCAAGGACTAGCGGGTACGCAGTATTTT
>TRBJ1-4|-|TRBV5-1|-
CASGEGTTNEKLFF
TGCGCCAGCGGGGAGGGTACAACTAATGAAAAACTGTTTTTT
>TRBJ2-7|-|TRBV6-5|TRBD1
CASRSGTATYEQYF
TGTGCCAGCAGATCTGGGACAGCGACCTACGAGCAGTACTTC
>TRBJ1-2|-|TRBV14|TRBD1
CASSLGTGVGYTF
TGTGCCAGCAGCCTGGGGACAGGGGTTGGCTACACCTTC
>TRBJ1-1|-|TRBV29-1|-
CSVGSVNTEAFF
TGCAGCGTTGGTTCGGTGAACACTGAAGCTTTCTTT
>TRBJ1-5|-|TRBV19|TRBD1
CASMVGQGHQPQHF
TGTGCCAGTATGGTGGGACAGGGCCATCAGCCCCAGCATTTT
>TRBJ2-3|-|TRBV10-1|TRBD1
CASSMGQADTQYF
TGCGCCAGCAGTATGGGACAGGCAGATACGCAGTATTTT
>TRBJ2-3|-|TRBV7-9|-
CASSNDYPGTQYF
TGTGCCAGCAGCAACGATTATCCCGGTACGCAGTATTTT
>TRBJ1-1|few|TRBV3-1/TRBV3-2|TRBD1
CASSPSTGGGVYTEAFF
TGTGCCAGCAGCCCCTCAACAGGGGGCGGAGTATACACTGAAGCTTTCTTT
>TRBJ2-1|-|TRBV7-9|-
CASSGGSLGFF
TGTGCCAGCAGCGGAGGGAGTCTCGGGTTCTTC
>TRBJ1-4|-|TRBV4-1|-
CASREPGHGKGKLFF
TGCGCCAGCAGGGAGCCGGGACACGGAAAAGGGAAACTGTTTTTT
>TRBJ2-7|once|TRBV27|-
CASRQPGDTYEQYF
TGTGCCAGCAGACAGCCCGGGGACACATACGAGCAGTACTTC
>TRBJ2-1|-|TRBV6-5|-
CASLGGEQFF
TGTGCCAGCTTGGGGGGTGAGCAGTTCTTC
>TRBJ1-5|once|TRBV30|-
CAWSGQGSQPQHF
TGTGCCTGGAGCGGTCAGGGCAGTCAGCCCCAGCATTTT
>TRBJ2-5|-|TRBV12-3/TRBV12-4|-
CASNSGLWETQYF
TGTGCCAGCAATAGCGGACTATGGGAGACCCAGTACTTC
>TRBJ2-7|few|TRBV3-1/TRBV3-2|TRBD2
CASSILALYEQYF
TGTGCCAGCAGTATACTAGCGCTCTACGAGCAGTACTTC
>TRBJ2-5|-|TRBV6-2/TRBV6-3|TRBD1
CASSYTGTARGTQYF
TGTGCCAGCAGTTACACGGGGACAGCACGGGGGACCCAGTACTTC
>TRBJ1-1|-|TRBV15|-
CATSRDQQEAFF
TGTGCCACCAGCAGAGATCAACAGGAAGCTTTCTTT
>TRBJ2-3|-|TRBV12-5|TRBD1
CASGLVPGDRVHTDTQYF
TGTGCTAGTGGTTTGGTACCGGGCGACAGGGTACACACAGATACGCAGTATTTT
>TRBJ2-3|-|TRBV5-1|-
CASSGPDTDTQYF
TGCGCCAGCAGCGGGCCCGACACAGATACGCAGTATTTT
>TRBJ2-2|-|TRBV10-3|-
CASQGGTGELFF
TGTGCCAGCCAGGGAGGCACCGGGGAGCTGTTTTTT
>TRBJ2-5|-|TRBV11-2|TRBD2
CASSFAGLVPETQYF
TGTGCCAGCAGCTTCGCGGGACTAGTTCCAGAGACCCAGTACTTC
>TRBJ2-7|-|TRBV19|TRBD1
CASSIGTGVYEQYF
TGTGCCAGTAGTATTGGGACAGGGGTATACGAGCAGTACTTC
>TRBJ1-2|-|TRBV7-9|TRBD1
CASSAQTGVGYTF
TGTGCCAGCAGCGCCCAGACAGGGGTCGGCTACACCTTC
>TRBJ1-5|-|TRBV6-5|-
CASKGGRSQPQHF
TGTGCCAGCAAGGGGGGGCGTAGTCAGCCCCAGCATTTT
>TRBJ2-7|-|TRBV12-5|TRBD1
CASGSTGGGYEQYF
TGTGCTAGTGGTTCGACAGGGGGCGGCTACGAGCAGTACTTC
>TRBJ2-5|-|TRBV21-1|-
CASSKVCRELQNPQWTQYF
TGTGCCAGCAGCAAAGTTTGCAGGGAATTACAGAACCCTCAGTGGACCCAGTACTTC